Reported below is one TCR beta chain. The record originates from a study of cytomegalovirus exposure and HLA in healthy donors. The PCR employed 60 Vbeta primers together with 13 Jbeta primers. The method was immunoSEQ multiplex PCR; TCRdb's version includes in-frame clones alone and lacks a portion of them. This repertoire shows 100,000 or so clones, around 75% found once; its top ten account for less than 11%. Germline loops: CDR1 SGHRS, CDR2 YFSETQ. The trim removed 0 bases at V and 5 bases at J, leaving 11 bases unmatched. The CDR3 has 17 amino acids. The source is a man aged 45 to 65 in good health and CMV-seronegative. This sequence joins TRBV5-1 and TRBJ2-5; 9 bases match TRBD2. Sequences were obtained from PBMCs. The CDR3 DNA reads TGCGCCAGCAGCTTGGTGGCCATTGGCGGGAGGGAGGAGACCCAGTACTTC. Its translation is CASSLVAIGGREETQYF.